These 5 T cell receptor beta chains were all obtained from the same sample, sequenced in a study of blood T cell repertoires in COVID-19. The repertoire was sequenced with immunoSEQ multiplex PCR; TCRdb's copy has only in-frame clones and lacks some. This sample has a few hundred thousand clones, with 75% to 90% found just once. The sample was peripheral blood. The receptors originated from a man in his thirties or forties with acute or convalescent COVID-19.

This chain links TRBV4-1 with TRBJ2-3, with 9 bases lining up with TRBD2. The CDR3 has 16 amino acids. Germline trimming cut 0 bases from V and 3 bases from J; bases unmatched to any gene: 4. Germline V gives CDR1 MGHRA, CDR2 YSYEKL. The CDR3 DNA reads as TGCGCCAGCAGCCAAGAACGGGGACTAGCTACAGATACGCAGTATTTT. Its translation: CASSQERGLATDTQYF.

V usage is TRBV2 and J usage is TRBJ2-3, with 11 bases fitting TRBD2. The CDR3 sequence is 14 residues long. Germline V lookup: CDR1 SNHLY, CDR2 FYNNEI. Trimming took 8 bases from V and 4 from J; bases not matched to a gene: 5. CDR3 in DNA: TGTGCCAGCTCTAGCGGGGGGCCCCCAGATACGCAGTATTTT. This sequence encodes CASSSGGPPDTQYF.

V gene TRBV21-1 combines with J gene TRBJ1-2; the table names TRBD1, a call not compared with the DNA. TRBV21-1 is a known pseudogene. The CDR3 is 14 amino acids. Written as DNA, the CDR3 is TGTGCCAGCAAACCCGGGACACTTAACTATGGCTACACCTTC. This encodes CASKPGTLNYGYTF.

This clone was recorded only once. This chain links TRBV5-1 with TRBJ2-7; maybe TRBD1 (6 bases). CDR3 length: 15 residues. Germline CDR1 reads SGHRS; CDR2 reads YFSETQ. V was shortened by 0 bases and J by 4 bases, with 14 bases between the two germline ends. The CDR3 DNA is TGCGCCAGCAGCTTGGACCGGACAGTTGTTTACGAGCAGTACTTC. Its protein is CASSLDRTVVYEQYF.

This chain links TRBV27 with TRBJ1-2; 7 bases are shared with TRBD1. The CDR3 runs to 14 residues. Germline V CDR1 and CDR2: MNHEY, SMNVEV (reference sequence). The V segment lost 5 bases and the J segment 0 bases; nucleotides outside the gene matches: 3. The CDR3 loop reads CASSRDSTNYGYTF. The CDR3 DNA is TGTGCCAGCAGTCGGGACAGCACTAACTATGGCTACACCTTC.